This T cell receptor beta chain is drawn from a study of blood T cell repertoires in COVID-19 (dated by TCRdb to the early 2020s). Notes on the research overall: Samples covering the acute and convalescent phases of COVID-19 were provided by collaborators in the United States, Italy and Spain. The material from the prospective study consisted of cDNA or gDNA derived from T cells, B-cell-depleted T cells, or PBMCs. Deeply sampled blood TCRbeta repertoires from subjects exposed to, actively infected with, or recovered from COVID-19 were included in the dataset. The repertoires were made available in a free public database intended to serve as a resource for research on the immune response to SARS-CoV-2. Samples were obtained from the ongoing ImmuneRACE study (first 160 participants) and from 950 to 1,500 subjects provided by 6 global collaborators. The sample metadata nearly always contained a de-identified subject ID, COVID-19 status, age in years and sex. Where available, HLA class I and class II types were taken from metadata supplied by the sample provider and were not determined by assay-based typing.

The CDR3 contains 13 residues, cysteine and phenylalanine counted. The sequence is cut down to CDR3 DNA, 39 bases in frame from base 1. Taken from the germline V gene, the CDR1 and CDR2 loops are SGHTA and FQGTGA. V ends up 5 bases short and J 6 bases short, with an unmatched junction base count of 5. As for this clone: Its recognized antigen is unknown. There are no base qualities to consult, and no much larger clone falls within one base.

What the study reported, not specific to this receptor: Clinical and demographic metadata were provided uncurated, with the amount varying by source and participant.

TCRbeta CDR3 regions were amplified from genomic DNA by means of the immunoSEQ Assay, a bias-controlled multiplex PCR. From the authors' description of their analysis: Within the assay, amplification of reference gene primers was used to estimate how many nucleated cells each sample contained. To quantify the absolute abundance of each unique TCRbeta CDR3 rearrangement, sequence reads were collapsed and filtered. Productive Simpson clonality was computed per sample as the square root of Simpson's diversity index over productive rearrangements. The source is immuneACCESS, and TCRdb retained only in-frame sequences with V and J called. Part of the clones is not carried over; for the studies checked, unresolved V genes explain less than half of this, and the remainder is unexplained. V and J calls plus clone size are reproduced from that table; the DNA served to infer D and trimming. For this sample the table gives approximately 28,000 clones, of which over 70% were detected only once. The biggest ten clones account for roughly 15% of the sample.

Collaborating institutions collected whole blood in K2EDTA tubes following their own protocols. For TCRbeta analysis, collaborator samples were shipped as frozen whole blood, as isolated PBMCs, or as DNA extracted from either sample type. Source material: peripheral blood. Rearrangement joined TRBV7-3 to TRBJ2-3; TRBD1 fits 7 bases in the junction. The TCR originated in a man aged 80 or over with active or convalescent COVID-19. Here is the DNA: TGTGCCAGCAGCACAGGGGTGAGGGATACGCAGTATTTT. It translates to CASSTGVRDTQYF.